Sequencing of this TCR beta chain was carried out in a study of blood T cell repertoires in COVID-19. Deletions cut 1 base from V and 4 bases from J, with 17 bases between. Germline V gene lookup returns CDR1 MNHNS and CDR2 SASEGT. The CDR3 has 16 amino acids. Only in-frame clones appear in the TCRdb table, and some are missing; sequencing was by immunoSEQ multiplex PCR. The sample comprises 100,000 to 150,000 clones, roughly 87% of which are singletons, and 6.6% rests with the top ten. The TCR sequence derives from a man at least 80 years old with active or convalescent COVID-19. The genes are TRBV6-1 and TRBJ2-7, with D maybe TRBD1 (6 bases). Sequencing was carried out using peripheral blood. This CDR3 is CASSEVWADRTYEQYF. CDR3 DNA sequence: TGTGCCAGCAGTGAAGTTTGGGCGGACAGAACTTACGAGCAGTACTTC.